A single T cell receptor beta chain is shown here with its context. Its antigen is unknown. J gave up 4 bases and V 3 bases, and 6 bases lay outside the gene matches. Germline V lookup: CDR1 LNHNV, CDR2 YYDKDF (reference sequence). This CDR3 has 15 amino acids. This record belongs to a study of cytomegalovirus exposure and HLA in healthy donors. Study results and limitations: Published work reported that the classifier diagnosed cytomegalovirus status with high specificity and sensitivity.

PCR amplification relied on 60 Vbeta primers (plus 13 Jbeta primers). Profiling relied on immunoSEQ multiplex PCR, and the TCRdb table lists in-frame clones only, not all of them. This sample yields around 130,000 clones, of which approximately 80% are seen a single time; under 6% belongs to the top ten. The sample was PBMCs. The receptor was derived from a woman in her thirties or forties in good health and CMV-seropositive. V and J are TRBV15 and TRBJ2-7; TRBD2 aligns across 10 bases. CDR3 loop: CATSSPSGSKYEQYF. For the CDR3, the DNA is TGTGCCACCAGCAGCCCTAGCGGGAGTAAGTACGAGCAGTACTTC.